The clone carrying this T cell receptor (beta chain) has only a few counts. These data are taken from a study of T-cell reconstitution after alpha-beta-depleted transplantation in children. V gave up 6 bases and J gave up 0 bases, with 21 bases separating them. There are 18 residues in the CDR3. Germline V gives CDR1 SGHTA, CDR2 FQGTGA. A library of TCRbeta sequences, prepared with unique molecular identifiers, was generated. TCRdb reprocessed the PCR reads via MiXCR and lists one record per CDR3 protein. Altogether roughly 300,000 distinct CDR3 sequences are present, 10% being singletons, with the ten largest covering less than 2.5%.

The V and J genes are TRBV7-3 and TRBJ2-1; D is undetermined. This sequence originates from a human donor who donated a stem cell graft to a child with acute lymphoblastic leukemia. Sequenced here: PBMCs from the stem cell graft donor, sampled from the stem cell graft. CDR3 coding DNA: TGTGCCAGCAGGGTATCCTTTGGTTGGGAAGGCTCCTACAATGAGCAGTTCTTC. This encodes CASRVSFGWEGSYNEQFF.